This T cell receptor beta chain was identified during a study of blood T cells in healthy people across ages. Primed by a sample-barcoded 5' primer and a J-beta primer mix, a second PCR proceeded for about 7 to 12 cycles. Any given sample supplied a minimum of 2.5 million CDR3-containing paired-end reads. MiXCR, applied by TCRdb to the 5' RACE reads, yields one record per CDR3 protein. The table lists under 800,000 distinct CDR3 sequences, around 21% of them singletons. The donors, all healthy, were Caucasians living in Russia, aged roughly 6 to 95. Per individual sample, total RNA of at least 6 micrograms was extracted. The CDR3 runs 15 residues. V was pared by 4 bases and J by 4 bases, with 16 bases between. CDR1 is MDHEN and CDR2 is SYDVKM in the germline V gene. Of note for this clonotype: Its target is unknown.

Study conclusions and caveats: Donor CMV infection status was unknown, possibly confounding age-related changes in expanded clonotypes.

The source of this sequence is a man between 65 and 85 years old in good health. The sample was blood. The chain joins TRBV28 to TRBJ2-5; possibly TRBD2 for D (6 bases). Written as DNA, the CDR3 is TGTGCCAGCAGTTCTCCGGGACTCCAAGCAGAGACCCAGTACTTC. Translation: CASSSPGLQAETQYF.